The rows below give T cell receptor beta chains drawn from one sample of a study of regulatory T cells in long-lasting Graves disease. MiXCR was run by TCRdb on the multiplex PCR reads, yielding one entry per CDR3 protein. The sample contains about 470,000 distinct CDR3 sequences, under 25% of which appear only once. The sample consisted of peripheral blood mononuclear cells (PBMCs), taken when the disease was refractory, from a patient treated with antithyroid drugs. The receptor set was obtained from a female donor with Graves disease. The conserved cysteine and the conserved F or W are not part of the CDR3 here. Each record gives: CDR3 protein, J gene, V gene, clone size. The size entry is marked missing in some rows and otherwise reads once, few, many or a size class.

SARLNTEAF | TRBJ1-1 | TRBV20-1 | many
SFQPDSYGYT | TRBJ1-2 | TRBV29-1 | many
ASSVAQGASYEQY | TRBJ2-7 | TRBV9 | few
ATSDSPGTGKETQY | TRBJ2-5 | TRBV24-1 | many
ASRPSRAGEQY | TRBJ2-7 | TRBV28 | many
ASSQDLNIQY | TRBJ2-4 | TRBV3-1 | many
ASSPYGRALDEQY | TRBJ2-7 | TRBV7-2 | .
ASSVSLETHISLH | TRBJ1-6 | TRBV16 | .
ASSLLRGVEQY | TRBJ2-7 | TRBV5-1 | .
ASSLPSGREQF | TRBJ2-1 | TRBV3-1 | once
AGSPQTRDKLD | TRBJ1-2 | TRBV19 | .
ASSYSGRSEAF | TRBJ1-1 | TRBV6-2/TRBV6-3 | many
ASSTGRSNEKLF | TRBJ1-4 | TRBV6-1 | many
ASSLRDPIYPGELF | TRBJ2-2 | TRBV7-2 | .
ASPGETYEQY | TRBJ2-7 | TRBV5-1 | .
ASSSDGGRQPQH | TRBJ1-5 | TRBV9 | many
ASSPYGQGWEAF | TRBJ1-1 | TRBV14 | few
ASISGSLNTGELF | TRBJ2-2 | TRBV19 | .
ASSWTTGDANGYT | TRBJ1-2 | TRBV6-5 | many
ASSAGPFASNTEAF | TRBJ1-1 | TRBV7-4 | .
ASSTGQGTYEQY | TRBJ2-7 | TRBV19 | .
ATAMNTEAF | TRBJ1-1 | TRBV30 | many
AWSVSGTGEAF | TRBJ1-1 | TRBV30 | few
ASSLWDGATYEQY | TRBJ2-7 | TRBV11-2 | many